A single sample is the source of the 29 T cell receptor beta chains below, sequenced in a study of monozygotic twins with inflammatory bowel disease. TCRdb derives one entry per CDR3 protein from the 5' RACE reads, leaving out DNA. Its clone listing holds some 190,000 distinct CDR3 sequences. Sequencing used blood. Receptor source: a human donor with ulcerative colitis or Crohn's disease, or a healthy co-twin of an affected twin (not recorded which).

CDR3 amino acids: CASSPQEADTQYF. V is TRBV18 and J is TRBJ2-3. Germline loops: CDR1 KGHSH, CDR2 LQKENI. The CDR3 runs to 13 residues.

CDR3: CAWSPPPGNTIYF. The rearrangement links TRBV30 to TRBJ1-3; absent DNA, TCRdb's TRBD1 call cannot be checked. This CDR3 region has 13 residues. Germline CDR1 is GTSNPN and CDR2 is SVGIG (reference sequence).

The chain couples TRBV4-2 to TRBJ2-7; TCRdb calls TRBD1, which cannot be checked without DNA. Per germline, CDR1 LGHNA and CDR2 YNFKEQ. The CDR3 totals 14 residues. CDR3: CASSQDGASAEQYF.

This chain links TRBV30 with TRBJ2-7; TCRdb indicates TRBD2, and absent DNA this call remains unverified. Germline V gives CDR1 GTSNPN, CDR2 SVGIG (reference sequence). The CDR3 sequence is 18 residues long. CDR3 amino acids: CAWKGLKFSSLSSYEQYF.

The chain has TRBV14 and TRBJ1-2; lacking DNA, the TRBD1 call made by TCRdb goes unchecked. This CDR3 comprises 17 residues. Germline CDR1 SGHDN, CDR2 FVKESK. The CDR3 spells CASSQDTRRTGHYGYTF. Full variable domain (remainder filled in from reference TRBV14 and TRBJ1-2): EAGVTQFPSHSVIEKGQTVTLRCDPISGHDNLYWYRRVMGKEIKFLLHFVKESKQDESGMPNNRFLAERTGGTYSTLKVQPAELEDSGVYFCASSQDTRRTGHYGYTFGSGTRLTVV.

The rearrangement links TRBV28 to TRBJ2-3; TCRdb picks TRBD1, but there is no DNA to check that call. The germline gives CDR1 MDHEN, CDR2 SYDVKM. The CDR3 is 14 amino acids. The CDR3 here is CASRLTGVTDTQYF. The complete variable domain, with remaining parts taken from reference TRBV28 and TRBJ2-3, reads DVKVTQSSRYLVKRTGEKVFLECVQDMDHENMFWYRQDPGLGLRLIYFSYDVKMKEKGDIPEGYSVSREKKERFSLILESASTNQTSMYLCASRLTGVTDTQYFGPGTRLTVL.

This chain connects TRBV10-2 to TRBJ1-1; the TCRdb call, TRBD1, lacks DNA for checking. The CDR3 contains 15 residues. Germline lookup yields CDR1 WSHSY and CDR2 SAAADI. CDR3 sequence: CASRPLSMTDTEAFF.

The chain couples TRBV7-2 to TRBJ2-7; TCRdb reports TRBD1, a call that lacks DNA to check it against. Germline-derived CDR1 and CDR2 are SGHTA and FQGNSA. The CDR3 runs to 14 residues. The CDR3 loop is CASSARTGSYEQYF.

The V and J genes are TRBV3-1 and TRBJ2-7; TCRdb reports TRBD2, a call that lacks DNA to check it against. Germline V lookup: CDR1 LGHDT, CDR2 YNNKEL (reference sequence). The CDR3 length is 13 residues. CDR3 loop: CASSYGPSYEQYF.

The J gene is TRBJ2-7, the V gene TRBV9; the D call of TRBD2 rests on TCRdb alone, since no DNA is present to check it. CDR1 SGDLS and CDR2 YYNGEE come from the germline V gene. The CDR3 covers 14 residues. CDR3 sequence reads: CASSPGGVPTEQYF.

V is TRBV20-1 and J is TRBJ2-5; TCRdb reports TRBD2, a call that lacks DNA to check it against. The CDR3 extends over 15 amino acids. From germline, CDR1 is DFQATT and CDR2 SNEGSKA (reference sequence). This CDR3 is CSAMGLAGSQETQYF.

This chain links TRBV12-3 or TRBV12-4 with TRBJ1-5; the TCRdb call, TRBD1, lacks DNA for checking. The length of the CDR3 is 16 residues. CDR3 protein: CASALTGPLSNQPQHF.

The chain employs TRBV24-1 and TRBJ2-1; lacking DNA, the TRBD1 call made by TCRdb goes unchecked. The germline V gene encodes CDR1 KGHDR and CDR2 SFDVKD. The CDR3 is made up of 14 amino acids. The CDR3 loop is CATSATGGWNEQFF.

The J gene is TRBJ2-5, the V gene TRBV7-2; TCRdb calls TRBD1, which cannot be checked without DNA. Germline loops: CDR1 SGHTA, CDR2 FQGNSA. The CDR3 consists of 15 residues. CDR3 sequence: CASSPTRDRVETQYF.

This chain joins TRBV6-1 and TRBJ1-2; the TCRdb call, TRBD1, lacks DNA for checking. Germline CDR1 reads MNHNS; CDR2 reads SASEGT. The CDR3 has 13 residues. The CDR3 here is CASSSTGDYGYTF.

The chain is built from TRBV5-4 and TRBJ2-3. The CDR3 sequence is 13 residues long. Looked up from germline, CDR1 is SGHNT and CDR2 is YYREEE (reference sequence). The CDR3 is CASSFQIVDTQYF.

V usage is TRBV5-1 and J usage is TRBJ2-3; as DNA is missing, the TRBD2 call by TCRdb cannot be tested. Germline V gene data show CDR1 as SGHRS and CDR2 as YFSETQ. The CDR3 sequence is 14 residues long. CDR3 sequence reads: CATGPGLERDTQYF.

V is TRBV20-1 and J is TRBJ2-1; TCRdb reports TRBD1, a call that lacks DNA to check it against. This CDR3 has 14 residues. CDR1 is DFQATT and CDR2 is SNEGSKA in the germline V gene (reference sequence). The CDR3 protein is CSANFPGGSDEQFF.

The V gene is TRBV30, the J gene TRBJ1-3. This CDR3 has 14 amino acids. Per germline, CDR1 GTSNPN and CDR2 SVGIG (reference sequence). The CDR3 sequence: CAWSIASAGNTIYF.

The V and J genes are TRBV5-5 and TRBJ2-2; TCRdb's D call, TRBD1, is unchecked because there is no DNA. The CDR3 length is 17 residues. Germline CDR1 reads SGHKS; CDR2 reads YYEKEE (reference sequence). CDR3 in amino acids: CASSFQTGDLNTGELFF.

The genes are TRBV30 and TRBJ2-3. Germline V gene sequence: CDR1 GTSNPN, CDR2 SVGIG (reference sequence). The CDR3 totals 15 residues. The CDR3 spells CAWSVIRFGSDTQYF.

V and J are TRBV7-2 and TRBJ1-1; TCRdb's D gene call, TRBD1, goes unchecked for lack of DNA. This CDR3 is 14 amino acids long. CDR1 SGHTA and CDR2 FQGNSA come from the germline V gene. The CDR3 loop reads CASSEGQTSGEAFF. Supplemented by reference TRBV7-2 and TRBJ1-1, the full variable domain reads GAGVSQSPSNKVTEKGKDVELRCDPISGHTALYWYRQSLGQGLEFLIYFQGNSAPDKSGLPSDRFSAERTGGSVSTLTIQRTQQEDSAVYLCASSEGQTSGEAFFGQGTRLTVV.

The chain is built from TRBV21-1 and TRBJ2-7; the D call of TRBD1 rests on TCRdb alone, since no DNA is present to check it. TRBV21-1 has pseudogene status. There are 13 residues in the CDR3. The CDR3 protein is CASLQGESYEQYF.

The genes are TRBV11-3 and TRBJ2-1. The germline V gene has CDR1 SGHNT and CDR2 YENEEA. CDR3 length: 15 residues. Here the CDR3 reads CASSLDRGSYNEQFF.

The rearrangement links TRBV12-3 or TRBV12-4 to TRBJ2-1. This CDR3 has 13 residues. CDR3 in amino acids: CASSLPTYNEQFF.

The rearrangement joins TRBV28 to TRBJ2-1; TCRdb designates TRBD2, a call that cannot be tested without DNA. The germline V gene encodes CDR1 MDHEN and CDR2 SYDVKM. The CDR3 runs to 15 residues. The CDR3 loop reads CASSGAGTGDDEQFF.

The genes are TRBV12-3 or TRBV12-4 and TRBJ1-5; TCRdb's D call, TRBD1, is unchecked because there is no DNA. The length of the CDR3 is 15 residues. The CDR3 protein is CASSFGDRGNQPQHF.

The chain combines TRBV7-9 with TRBJ2-2. The CDR3 extends over 15 amino acids. Per germline, CDR1 SEHNR and CDR2 FQNEAQ (reference sequence). CDR3 sequence reads: CASSRSYSNTGELFF. The variable domain in full, with the rest retrieved from reference TRBV7-9 and TRBJ2-2, is DTGVSQNPRHKITKRGQNVTFRCDPISEHNRLYWYRQTLGQGPEFLTYFQNEAQLEKSRLLSDRFSAERPKGSFSTLEIQRTEQGDSAMYLCASSRSYSNTGELFFGEGSRLTVL.

J is TRBJ2-1 and V is TRBV11-2; TCRdb's D call of TRBD1 is untestable without DNA. Germline loops: CDR1 SGHAT, CDR2 FQNNGV. The CDR3 extends over 14 amino acids. The CDR3 is CASSLQGGGDEQFF.